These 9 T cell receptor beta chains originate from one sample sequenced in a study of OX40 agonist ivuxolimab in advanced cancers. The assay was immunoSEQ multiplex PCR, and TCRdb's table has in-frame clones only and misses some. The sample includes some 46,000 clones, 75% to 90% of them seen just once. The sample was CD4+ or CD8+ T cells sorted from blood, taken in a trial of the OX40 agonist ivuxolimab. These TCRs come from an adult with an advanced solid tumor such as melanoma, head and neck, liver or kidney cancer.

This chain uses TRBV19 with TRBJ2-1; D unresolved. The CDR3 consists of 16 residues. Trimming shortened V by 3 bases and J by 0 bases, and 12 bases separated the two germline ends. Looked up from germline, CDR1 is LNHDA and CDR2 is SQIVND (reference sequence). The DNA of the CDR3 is TGTGCCAGTAGTATGTTCGGCGGTAGCTCCTACAATGAGCAGTTCTTC. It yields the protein CASSMFGGSSYNEQFF.

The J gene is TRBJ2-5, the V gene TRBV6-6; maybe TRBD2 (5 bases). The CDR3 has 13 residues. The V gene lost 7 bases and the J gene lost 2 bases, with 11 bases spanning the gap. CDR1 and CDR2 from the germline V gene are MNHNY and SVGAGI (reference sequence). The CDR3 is CASNILAQETQYF. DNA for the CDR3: TGTGCCAGCAATATTCTAGCTCAAGAGACCCAGTACTTC.

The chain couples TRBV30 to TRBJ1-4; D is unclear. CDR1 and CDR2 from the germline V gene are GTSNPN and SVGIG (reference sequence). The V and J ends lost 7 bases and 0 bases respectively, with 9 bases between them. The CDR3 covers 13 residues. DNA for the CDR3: TGTGCCTTAGCACCGGCAACTAATGAAAAACTGTTTTTT. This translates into CALAPATNEKLFF.

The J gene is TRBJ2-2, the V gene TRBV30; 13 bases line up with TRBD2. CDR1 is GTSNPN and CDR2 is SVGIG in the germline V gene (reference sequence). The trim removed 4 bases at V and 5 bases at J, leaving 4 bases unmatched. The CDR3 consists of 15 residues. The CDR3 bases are TGTGCCTGGACCCAACTAGCGGGAGGGACCGGGGAGCTGTTTTTT. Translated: CAWTQLAGGTGELFF.

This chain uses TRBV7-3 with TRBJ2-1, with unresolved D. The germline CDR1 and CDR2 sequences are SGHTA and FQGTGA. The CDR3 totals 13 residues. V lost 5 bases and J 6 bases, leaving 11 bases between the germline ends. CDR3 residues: CASSAQSANEQFF. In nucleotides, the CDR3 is TGTGCCAGCAGCGCCCAAAGCGCCAATGAGCAGTTCTTC.

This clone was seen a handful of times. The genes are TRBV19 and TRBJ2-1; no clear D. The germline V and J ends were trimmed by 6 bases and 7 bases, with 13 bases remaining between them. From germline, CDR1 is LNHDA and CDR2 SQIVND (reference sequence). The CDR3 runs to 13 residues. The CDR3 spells CASSPQAVNEQFF. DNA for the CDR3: TGTGCCAGTAGCCCTCAGGCCGTAAATGAGCAGTTCTTC.

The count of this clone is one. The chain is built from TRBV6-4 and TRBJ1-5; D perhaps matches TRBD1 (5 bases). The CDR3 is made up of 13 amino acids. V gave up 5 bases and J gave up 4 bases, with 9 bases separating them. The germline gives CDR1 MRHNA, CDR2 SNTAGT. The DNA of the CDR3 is TGTGCCAGCAGTTCCACAGGTAATCAGCCCCAGCATTTT. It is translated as CASSSTGNQPQHF.

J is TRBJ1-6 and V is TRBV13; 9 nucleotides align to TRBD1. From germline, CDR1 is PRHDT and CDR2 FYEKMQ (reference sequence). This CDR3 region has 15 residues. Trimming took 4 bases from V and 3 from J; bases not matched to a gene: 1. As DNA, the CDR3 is TGTGCCAGCAGCTCGGGACAGGGCTATAATTCACCCCTCCACTTT. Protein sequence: CASSSGQGYNSPLHF.

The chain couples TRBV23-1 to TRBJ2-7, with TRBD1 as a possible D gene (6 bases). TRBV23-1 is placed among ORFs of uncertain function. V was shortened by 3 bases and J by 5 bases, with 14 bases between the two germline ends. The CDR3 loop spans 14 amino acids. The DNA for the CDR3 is TGCGCCAGCAGTCATCCGCTAGCAGGGGACGAGCAGTACTTC. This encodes CASSHPLAGDEQYF.